Each of the 23 T cell receptor beta chains below was sequenced from the same sample in a study of blood T cell repertoires in COVID-19. Using immunoSEQ multiplex PCR, the repertoire was profiled, and TCRdb retains in-frame clones only, with some absent. The data show roughly 130,000 clones, 80% seen once. Material: peripheral blood. These receptors originate from a man aged 70-80 years with acute or convalescent COVID-19.

V gene TRBV4-1 combines with J gene TRBJ2-5, with TRBD1 matching over 10 bases. Per the germline V gene, CDR1 is MGHRA and CDR2 is YSYEKL. V shed 0 bases and J 4 bases; nucleotides not matched to a gene: 5. The length of the CDR3 is 16 residues. CDR3 region: CASSQDRTGGLETQYF. DNA for the CDR3: TGCGCCAGCAGCCAAGATAGGACAGGGGGTCTAGAGACCCAGTACTTC.

The chain has TRBV2 and TRBJ2-7; D is ambiguous. CDR3 length equals 10 residues. V was pared by 6 bases and J by 3 bases, with 3 bases between. Germline V gene lookup returns CDR1 SNHLY and CDR2 FYNNEI. CDR3 bases: TGTGCCAGCAGCATCTACGAGCAGTACTTC. It translates to CASSIYEQYF.

This sequence joins TRBV19 and TRBJ1-1; 7 nucleotides align to TRBD1. This CDR3 is 16 amino acids long. Trimming took 5 bases from V and 0 from J; bases not matched to a gene: 9. Germline CDR1 LNHDA, CDR2 SQIVND (reference sequence). This CDR3 reads CASSRTGALMNTEAFF. CDR3 bases: TGTGCCAGTAGTCGGACAGGAGCCTTAATGAACACTGAAGCTTTCTTT.

The chain links TRBV2 to TRBJ1-3; 7 bases agree with TRBD1. This CDR3 comprises 15 residues. Germline loops: CDR1 SNHLY, CDR2 FYNNEI. Trimming took 4 bases from V and 4 from J; bases not matched to a gene: 7. The CDR3 DNA sequence: TGTGCCAGCAGTGCCGCACAGGGGTACGGAAACACCATATATTTT. Its translation is CASSAAQGYGNTIYF.

This chain joins TRBV6-4 and TRBJ1-2; 7 bases align to TRBD1. Trimming removed 4 bases from V and 5 bases from J; junction bases left unmatched: 7. Germline V gives CDR1 MRHNA, CDR2 SNTAGT. The CDR3 sequence is 14 residues long. CDR3 nucleotides: TGTGCCAGCAGTGCCGGGGACAGTTCTTATGGCTACACCTTC. This gives the protein CASSAGDSSYGYTF.

The genes are TRBV5-5 and TRBJ2-5, with TRBD1 as a possible D gene (6 bases). This CDR3 has 12 amino acids. Germline V gene sequence: CDR1 SGHKS, CDR2 YYEKEE (reference sequence). Trimming shortened V by 1 base and J by 5 bases, and 6 bases separated the two germline ends. CDR3 nucleotide sequence: TGTGCCAGCAGCTTGAGGGGGGAGACCCAGTACTTC. Residues: CASSLRGETQYF.

This chain joins TRBV9 and TRBJ2-1, with TRBD2 identical over 7 bases. Trimming at V came to 1 base and at J to 5 bases, leaving 6 bases not matched to a gene. The CDR3 is made up of 15 amino acids. Germline CDR1 is SGDLS and CDR2 is YYNGEE. CDR3 region: CASSVQGLPNNEQFF. CDR3 DNA sequence: TGTGCCAGCAGCGTACAGGGACTACCGAACAATGAGCAGTTCTTC.

CDR3 protein: CASSAGGTDNQPQHF. For the CDR3, the DNA is TGTGCCAGCAGCGCGGGGGGGACGGACAATCAGCCCCAGCATTTT. J is TRBJ1-5 and V is TRBV6-4; TRBD1 is a possible D gene (5 bases). The V gene's germline CDR1 is MRHNA and CDR2 SNTAGT. The CDR3 length is 15 residues. V was trimmed by 6 bases and J by 3 bases, leaving 15 bases between them.

The V call is TRBV15, the J call TRBJ1-4, with 9 nucleotides matching TRBD1. The CDR3 has 16 residues. Trimming at V came to 3 bases and at J to 5 bases, leaving 7 bases not matched to a gene. Germline V gene data show CDR1 as LNHNV and CDR2 as YYDKDF (reference sequence). This chain's CDR3 is CATSRTRQGVNEKLFF. The CDR3 DNA is TGTGCCACCAGCAGGACCAGACAGGGGGTGAATGAAAAACTGTTTTTT. Full variable domain (rest looked up from reference TRBV15 and TRBJ1-4): DAMVIQNPRYQVTQFGKPVTLSCSQTLNHNVMYWYQQKSSQAPKLLFHYYDKDFNNEADTPDNFQSRRPNTSFCFLDIRSPGLGDTAMYLCATSRTRQGVNEKLFFGSGTQLSVL.

The genes are TRBV2 and TRBJ1-3, with 8 bases matching TRBD1. The CDR3 consists of 17 residues. Germline V lookup: CDR1 SNHLY, CDR2 FYNNEI. V shed 4 bases and J 2 bases; nucleotides not matched to a gene: 10. CDR3: CASSACGTGDAGNTIYF. CDR3 in DNA: TGTGCCAGCAGTGCGTGCGGGACAGGAGACGCTGGAAACACCATATATTTT. Looking up the rest from reference TRBV2 and TRBJ1-3 gives the full variable domain: EPEVTQTPSHQVTQMGQEVILRCVPISNHLYFYWYRQILGQKVEFLVSFYNNEISEKSEIFDDQFSVERPDGSNFTLKIRSTKLEDSAMYFCASSACGTGDAGNTIYFGEGSWLTVV.

CDR3 DNA sequence: TGTGCCAGCAGTCAACAGGGGGCTTACACTGAAGCTTTCTTT. As protein: CASSQQGAYTEAFF. J is TRBJ1-1 and V is TRBV6-6, with 9 bases fitting TRBD1. J gave up 3 bases and V 5 bases, and 4 bases lay outside the gene matches. CDR1 is MNHNY, CDR2 SVGAGI, per germline (reference sequence). CDR3 size: 14 residues.

This clone was detected only a few times. The chain combines TRBV12-2 with TRBJ1-1. TRBV12-2 is a pseudogene segment. This CDR3 is built from 14 residues. The CDR3 reads CASRSVIRNTEAFF. CDR3 coding DNA: TGTGCAAGTCGCTCCGTTATTAGGAACACTGAAGCTTTCTTT.

The chain carries TRBV27 and TRBJ2-5, with 7 bases identical to TRBD2. V dropped 2 bases and J dropped 1; count of bases not matched to a gene: 4. From germline, CDR1 is MNHEY and CDR2 SMNVEV (reference sequence). This CDR3 is built from 15 residues. CDR3 in amino acids: CASSLNGEGQETQYF. DNA for the CDR3: TGTGCCAGCAGTTTAAACGGGGAGGGCCAAGAGACCCAGTACTTC.

The V call is TRBV23-1, the J call TRBJ1-2; 12 bases map to TRBD1. TRBV23-1 has ORF status, its function being uncertain. The trim removed 0 bases at V and 8 bases at J, leaving 7 bases unmatched. This CDR3 has 16 amino acids. The CDR3, as DNA: TGCGCCAGCAGTCAATCTCGGGACAGGGGGCAGCGGGGCTACACCTTC. Residues: CASSQSRDRGQRGYTF.

The rearrangement joins TRBV7-9 to TRBJ2-3; D possibly corresponds to TRBD2 (6 bases). The CDR3 covers 15 residues. Trimming shortened V by 3 bases and J by 2 bases, and 12 bases separated the two germline ends. Germline loops: CDR1 SEHNR, CDR2 FQNEAQ (reference sequence). CDR3 DNA: TGTGCCAGCAGCTTCCGGGACTCCCTCACAGATACGCAGTATTTT. It translates to CASSFRDSLTDTQYF.

This clone turned up a few times. The V and J genes are TRBV7-2 and TRBJ1-5, with D unclear. Germline V gives CDR1 SGHTA, CDR2 FQGNSA. This CDR3 has 13 amino acids. V lost 0 bases to trimming and J lost 5 bases, with 5 bases between them. CDR3 sequence (DNA): TGTGCCAGCAGCTTAGCCCAGTATCAGCCCCAGCATTTT. Translating it yields CASSLAQYQPQHF. The whole variable domain, remainder taken from reference TRBV7-2 and TRBJ1-5, is GAGVSQSPSNKVTEKGKDVELRCDPISGHTALYWYRQSLGQGLEFLIYFQGNSAPDKSGLPSDRFSAERTGGSVSTLTIQRTQQEDSAVYLCASSLAQYQPQHFGDGTRLSIL.

DNA of the CDR3: TGTGCCAGCAGCGTGGGGGCATCTGGGGCCAACGTCCTGACTTTC. Its protein is CASSVGASGANVLTF. V is TRBV7-3 and J is TRBJ2-6, with a weak D call TRBD1 (6 bases). V lost 5 bases and J lost 1, with 9 bases in between. The CDR3 consists of 15 residues. Germline V gene data show CDR1 as SGHTA and CDR2 as FQGTGA.

This clone was seen a few times. The chain carries TRBV19 and TRBJ1-4; possible D gene TRBD1, 5 bases. V was pared by 7 bases and J by 3 bases, with 12 bases between. Germline lookup yields CDR1 LNHDA and CDR2 SQIVND (reference sequence). The CDR3 sequence is 14 residues long. In DNA, the CDR3 is TGTGCCAGTACCTCAGGGTATGCTAATGAAAAACTGTTTTTT. Amino acids: CASTSGYANEKLFF.

This chain connects TRBV2 to TRBJ1-4; D is possibly TRBD1 (5 bases). The V end was cut by 3 bases, the J end by 8 bases, with 16 bases between. The V gene's germline CDR1 is SNHLY and CDR2 FYNNEI. The CDR3 has 15 amino acids. The CDR3 reads CASSDSGQRSEKLFF. DNA for the CDR3: TGTGCCAGCAGTGACTCTGGACAACGAAGCGAAAAACTGTTTTTT.

This clone was recorded once. The gene calls are TRBV20-1 and TRBJ1-3; D gene ambiguous. This CDR3 has 15 amino acids. Germline values: CDR1 DFQATT, CDR2 SNEGSKA (reference sequence). The V gene lost 3 bases and the J gene lost 0 bases, with 12 bases spanning the gap. The CDR3 here is CSASTVSYSGNTIYF. The CDR3 DNA reads as TGCAGTGCTAGTACTGTGTCCTACTCTGGAAACACCATATATTTT.

The V gene is TRBV7-9, the J gene TRBJ2-7, with a weak D call TRBD2 (6 bases). This CDR3 is built from 14 residues. V gave up 5 bases and J gave up 6 bases, with 17 bases separating them. Looked up from germline, CDR1 is SEHNR and CDR2 is FQNEAQ (reference sequence). The CDR3 loop reads CASSQGGVKAEQYF. The CDR3 DNA reads TGTGCCAGCAGCCAAGGAGGGGTCAAAGCCGAGCAGTACTTC.

The gene calls are TRBV5-8 and TRBJ2-7; D may be TRBD1 (5 bases). Germline assignment: CDR1 SGHTS and CDR2 YDEGEE. The CDR3 extends over 13 amino acids. Trimming pared 3 bases from V and 3 bases from J, leaving 10 bases between. The CDR3 region has the DNA TGTGCCAGCAGCTCCCGACAGAGCTACGAGCAGTACTTC. This gives the protein CASSSRQSYEQYF.

The V gene is TRBV24-1, the J gene TRBJ2-1; TRBD2 aligns across 14 bases. The CDR3 consists of 18 residues. V was clipped by 4 bases and J by 4 bases; unmatched bases: 8. Germline V gene sequence: CDR1 KGHDR, CDR2 SFDVKD. CDR3 DNA sequence: TGTGCCACCAGTGACTCGACTAGCGGGGGGGCCGGGTACAATGAGCAGTTCTTC. Encoded protein: CATSDSTSGGAGYNEQFF.